This TCR beta chain was recorded in a study of T cell responses to AZD1222 COVID-19 vaccine (dated by TCRdb to the early 2020s). Regarding the study in general: TCR sequencing covered over 230 trial participants: 207 given two doses of AZD1222 and approximately 25 given two doses of MenACWY control vaccine. Trial participants were enrolled into age subgroups of 18-55, 56-69 and 70-plus years, which contained roughly 140, 27 and 60 TCR-sequenced participants, respectively. Here is what the overall study found, with its caveats: The whole spike protein was spanned by vaccine-associated CD4 TCRs, and dominant responses were seen in regions 160-218 and 743-854. Because no day 14 peak-response samples were available, the repertoires could be characterized only after the peak T cell response. Conclusions about previously exposed vaccinees are limited because only a handful of AZD1222 recipients were SARS-CoV-2 seropositive at baseline. Most participants were white British and females outnumbered males, and the authors suggested that clonal diversity may have been underestimated. Epitopes outside the regions mutated in the B.1.351 and B.1.1.7 variants were reportedly recognized by nearly half of the unique spike-specific TCRs. Spike-specific TCR breadth and depth rose significantly after two AZD1222 doses compared with day 0 and with MenACWY recipients. The 56-69-year group was small, and its depth increase did not reach significance, likely because of low power.

The sample's time point label, decoded: about 28 days (+/-7) after the second vaccine dose. AZD1222 recipients with second doses at about 4 weeks or about 12 weeks were pooled, because spike-specific TCR depth and breadth did not differ between schedules. Samples from vaccinated people were obtained from the UK trials COV001 and COV002, which included a single-blind randomized controlled phase 2/3 trial of AZD1222 (ChAdOx1 nCoV-19) in healthy adults. For TCRbeta chain sequencing, PBMC samples from trial participants were taken at day 0 and at day 28 after the second dose. Note on this clone: No cognate antigen has been identified for it. No much larger clone exists at a distance of one base, and base qualities are not known.

The CDR3 regions of human TCRbeta chains were analyzed by immunosequencing. Per the source publication's procedure: TCRs in the repertoires were matched against a reference library of SARS-CoV-2-specific TCRs that had been generated with the MIRA antigen-specificity platform. Breadth was defined as the fraction of unique TCRs that were SARS-CoV-2-associated, and depth was defined as the fraction of total T cells that were SARS-CoV-2-associated. Using the MIRA data, each spike-specific TCR was assigned both to the spike region to which the TCR was reactive and to a CD4 or CD8 class. Log10-transformed breadth and depth values were compared by one-way ANOVA with Sidak's multiple comparisons tests. TCRdb took over this immuneACCESS table, retaining in-frame rearrangements with V and J assigned. Such tables are incomplete; in checked studies, under half of the missing clones stem from an unresolved V gene, and the remainder is unexplained. The DNA was the basis for D and trimming; V, J and clone size are from that table. The sample table shows roughly 150,000 clones, and roughly nine tenths are seen once. Of the sample, 1% to 1.5% falls within the top ten clones.

Here the sequenced sample was peripheral blood, taken 28 days after the second AZD1222 dose. The sequence derives from an adult who received the AZD1222 COVID-19 vaccine.

The bases are TGCGCCAGCAGCCTTCAGGACAGGGGCTTGACAAATGAGCAGTTCTTC. It specifies CASSLQDRGLTNEQFF. The rearranged chain carries TRBV4-1 and TRBJ2-1, with 9 junctional bases fitting TRBD1. The CDR3 sequence holds 16 residues, the cysteine and phenylalanine included. Only the CDR3 region is kept as DNA, spanning 48 bases read in frame from base 1. V lost 4 bases and J lost 7 bases, and the count of bases not matched to a germline gene is 11. From the germline V gene, CDR1 is MGHRA and CDR2 is YSYEKL.